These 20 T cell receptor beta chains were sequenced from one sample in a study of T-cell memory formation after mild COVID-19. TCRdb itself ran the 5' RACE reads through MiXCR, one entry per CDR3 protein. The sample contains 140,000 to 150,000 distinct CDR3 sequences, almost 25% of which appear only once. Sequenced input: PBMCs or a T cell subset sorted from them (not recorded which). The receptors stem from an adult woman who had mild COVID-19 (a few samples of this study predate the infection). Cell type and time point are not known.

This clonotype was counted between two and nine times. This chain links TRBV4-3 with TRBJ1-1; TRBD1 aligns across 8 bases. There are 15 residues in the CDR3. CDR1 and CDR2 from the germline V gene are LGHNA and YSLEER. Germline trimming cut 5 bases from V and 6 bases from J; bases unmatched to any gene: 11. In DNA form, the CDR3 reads TGCGCCAGCAGCTTACACAGGGGGTTAGGAGCTGAAGCTTTCTTT. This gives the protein CASSLHRGLGAEAFF.

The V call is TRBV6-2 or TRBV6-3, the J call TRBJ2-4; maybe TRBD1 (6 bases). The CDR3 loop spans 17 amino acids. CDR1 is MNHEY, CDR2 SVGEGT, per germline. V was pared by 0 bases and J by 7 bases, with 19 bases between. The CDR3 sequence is CASSYSGAIAVGNIQYF. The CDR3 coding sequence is TGTGCCAGCAGTTACTCGGGGGCAATAGCAGTTGGGAACATTCAGTACTTC.

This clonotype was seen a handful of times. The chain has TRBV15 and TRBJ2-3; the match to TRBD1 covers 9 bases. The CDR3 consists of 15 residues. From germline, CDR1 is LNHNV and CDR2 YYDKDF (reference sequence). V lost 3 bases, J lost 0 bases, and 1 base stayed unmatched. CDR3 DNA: TGTGCCACCAGCAGTGACAGGGGGAGCACAGATACGCAGTATTTT. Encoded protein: CATSSDRGSTDTQYF. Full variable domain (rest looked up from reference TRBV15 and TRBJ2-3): DAMVIQNPRYQVTQFGKPVTLSCSQTLNHNVMYWYQQKSSQAPKLLFHYYDKDFNNEADTPDNFQSRRPNTSFCFLDIRSPGLGDTAMYLCATSSDRGSTDTQYFGPGTRLTVL.

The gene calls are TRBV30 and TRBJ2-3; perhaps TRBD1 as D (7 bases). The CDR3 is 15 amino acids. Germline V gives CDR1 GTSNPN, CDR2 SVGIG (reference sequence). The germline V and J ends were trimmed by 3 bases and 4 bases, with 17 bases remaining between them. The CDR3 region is CAWRDSGGLADTQYF. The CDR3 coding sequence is TGTGCCTGGAGGGACTCAGGGGGGCTCGCAGATACGCAGTATTTT.

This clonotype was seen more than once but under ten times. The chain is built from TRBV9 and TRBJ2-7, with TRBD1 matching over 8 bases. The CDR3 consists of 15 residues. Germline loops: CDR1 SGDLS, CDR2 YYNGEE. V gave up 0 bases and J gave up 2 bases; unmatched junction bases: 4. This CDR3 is CASSVAGQGAYEQYF. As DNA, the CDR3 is TGTGCCAGCAGCGTAGCCGGACAGGGAGCCTACGAGCAGTACTTC.

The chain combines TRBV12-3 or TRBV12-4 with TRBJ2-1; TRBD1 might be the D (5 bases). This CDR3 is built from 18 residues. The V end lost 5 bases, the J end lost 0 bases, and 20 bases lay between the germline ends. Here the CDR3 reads CASSILIPTESSYNEQFF. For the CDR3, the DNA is TGTGCCAGCAGTATACTCATCCCGACAGAGAGCTCCTACAATGAGCAGTTCTTC.

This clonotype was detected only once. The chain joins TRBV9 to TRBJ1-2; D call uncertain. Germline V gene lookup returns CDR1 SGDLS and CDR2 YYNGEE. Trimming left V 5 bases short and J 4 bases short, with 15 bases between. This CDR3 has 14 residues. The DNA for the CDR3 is TGTGCCAGCAGAGGAGTGGGGAGTACCTATGGCTACACCTTC. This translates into CASRGVGSTYGYTF.

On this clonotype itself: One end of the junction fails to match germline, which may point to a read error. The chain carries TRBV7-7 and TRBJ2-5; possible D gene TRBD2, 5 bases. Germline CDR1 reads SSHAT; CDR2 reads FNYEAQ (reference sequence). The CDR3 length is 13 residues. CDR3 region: CASSPGLAETQYF. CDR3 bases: TGTGCTAGCAGCCCCGGATTAGCGGAGACCCAGTACTTC.

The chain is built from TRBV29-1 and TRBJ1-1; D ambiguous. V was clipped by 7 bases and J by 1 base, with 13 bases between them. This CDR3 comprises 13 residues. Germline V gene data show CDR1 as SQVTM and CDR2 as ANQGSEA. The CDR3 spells CSDLGRGNTEAFF. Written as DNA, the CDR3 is TGCAGCGACCTCGGACGGGGGAACACTGAAGCTTTCTTT.

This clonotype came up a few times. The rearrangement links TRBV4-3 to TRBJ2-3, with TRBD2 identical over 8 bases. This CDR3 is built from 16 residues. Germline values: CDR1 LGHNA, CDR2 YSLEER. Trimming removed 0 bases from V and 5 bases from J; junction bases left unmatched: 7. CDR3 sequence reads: CASSQDGSGSQDTQYF. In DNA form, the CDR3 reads TGCGCCAGCAGCCAAGATGGAAGCGGGAGTCAAGATACGCAGTATTTT.

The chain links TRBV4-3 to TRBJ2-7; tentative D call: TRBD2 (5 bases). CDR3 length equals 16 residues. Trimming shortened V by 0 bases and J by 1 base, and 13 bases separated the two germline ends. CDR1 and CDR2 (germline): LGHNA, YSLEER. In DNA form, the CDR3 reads TGCGCCAGCAGCCAAGATAGGAGGAGCCGATCCTACGAGCAGTACTTC. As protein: CASSQDRRSRSYEQYF.

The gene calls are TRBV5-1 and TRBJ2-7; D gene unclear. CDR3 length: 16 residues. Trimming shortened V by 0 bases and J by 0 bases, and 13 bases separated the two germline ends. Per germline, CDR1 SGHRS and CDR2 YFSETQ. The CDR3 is CASSLDGSAASYEQYF. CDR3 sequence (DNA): TGCGCCAGCAGCTTGGATGGCAGTGCGGCCTCCTACGAGCAGTACTTC. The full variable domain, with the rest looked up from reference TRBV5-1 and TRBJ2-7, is KAGVTQTPRYLIKTRGQQVTLSCSPISGHRSVSWYQQTPGQGLQFLFEYFSETQRNKGNFPGRFSGRQFSNSRSEMNVSTLELGDSALYLCASSLDGSAASYEQYFGPGTRLTVT.

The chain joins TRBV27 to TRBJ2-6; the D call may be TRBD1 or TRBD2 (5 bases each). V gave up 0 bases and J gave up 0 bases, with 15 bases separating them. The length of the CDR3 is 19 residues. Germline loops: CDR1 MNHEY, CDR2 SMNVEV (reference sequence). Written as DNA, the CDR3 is TGTGCCAGCAGTTTATCTGGGGACGGATTAGGCTCTGGGGCCAACGTCCTGACTTTC. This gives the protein CASSLSGDGLGSGANVLTF.

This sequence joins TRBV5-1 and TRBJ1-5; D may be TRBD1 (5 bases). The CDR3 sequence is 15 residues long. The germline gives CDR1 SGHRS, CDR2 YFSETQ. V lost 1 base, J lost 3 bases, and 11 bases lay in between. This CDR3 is CASSLNGDFNQPQHF. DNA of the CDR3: TGCGCCAGCAGCTTGAACGGGGACTTCAATCAGCCCCAGCATTTT.

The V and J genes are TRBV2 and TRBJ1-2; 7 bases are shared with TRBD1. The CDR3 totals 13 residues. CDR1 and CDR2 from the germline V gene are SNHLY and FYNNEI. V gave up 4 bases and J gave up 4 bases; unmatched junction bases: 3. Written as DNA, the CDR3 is TGTGCCAGCAGTGCACAGGGGACCTATGGCTACACCTTC. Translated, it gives CASSAQGTYGYTF.

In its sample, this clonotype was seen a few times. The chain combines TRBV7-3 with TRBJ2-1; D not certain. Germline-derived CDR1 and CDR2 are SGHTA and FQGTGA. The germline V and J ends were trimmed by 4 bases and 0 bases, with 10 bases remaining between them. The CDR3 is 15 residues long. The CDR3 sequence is CASSSRPGSYNEQFF. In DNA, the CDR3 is TGTGCCAGCAGCTCGCGGCCCGGCTCCTACAATGAGCAGTTCTTC.

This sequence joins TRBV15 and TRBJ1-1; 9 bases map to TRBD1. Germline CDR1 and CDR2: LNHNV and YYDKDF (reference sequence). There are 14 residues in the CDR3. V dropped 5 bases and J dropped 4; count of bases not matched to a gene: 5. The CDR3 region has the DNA TGTGCCACCAGCTCTCGACAGGGGGGCACTGAAGCTTTCTTT. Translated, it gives CATSSRQGGTEAFF.

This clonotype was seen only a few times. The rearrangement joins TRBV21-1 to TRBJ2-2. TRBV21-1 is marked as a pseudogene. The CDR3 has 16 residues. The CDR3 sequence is CASSKAGRPNTGELFF. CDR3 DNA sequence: TGTGCCAGCAGCAAAGCCGGAAGACCGAACACCGGGGAGCTGTTTTTT.

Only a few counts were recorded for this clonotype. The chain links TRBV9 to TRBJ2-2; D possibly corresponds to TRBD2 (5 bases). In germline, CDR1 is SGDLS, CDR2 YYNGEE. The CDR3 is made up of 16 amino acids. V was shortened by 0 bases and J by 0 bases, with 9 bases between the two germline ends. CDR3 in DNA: TGTGCCAGCAGCGTAGGTGGGCGGGCGAACACCGGGGAGCTGTTTTTT. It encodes CASSVGGRANTGELFF.

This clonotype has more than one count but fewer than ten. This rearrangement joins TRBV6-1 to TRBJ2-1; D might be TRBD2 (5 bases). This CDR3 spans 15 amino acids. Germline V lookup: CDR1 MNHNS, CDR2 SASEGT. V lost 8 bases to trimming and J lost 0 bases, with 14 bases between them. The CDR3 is CASLFGLNSYNEQFF. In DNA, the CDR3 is TGTGCCAGCCTATTCGGACTTAACTCCTACAATGAGCAGTTCTTC.